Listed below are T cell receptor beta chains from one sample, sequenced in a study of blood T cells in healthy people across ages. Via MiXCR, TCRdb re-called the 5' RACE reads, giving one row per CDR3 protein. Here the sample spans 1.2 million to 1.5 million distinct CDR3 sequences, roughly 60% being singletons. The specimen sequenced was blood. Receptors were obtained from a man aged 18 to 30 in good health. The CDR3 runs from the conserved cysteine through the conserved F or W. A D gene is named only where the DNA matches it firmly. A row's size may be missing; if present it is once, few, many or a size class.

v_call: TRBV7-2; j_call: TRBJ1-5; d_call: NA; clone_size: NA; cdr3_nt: TGTGCCAGCAGCTTATTTTCAGGGAACAATCAGCCCCGGCATTTT; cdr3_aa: CASSLFSGNNQPRHF
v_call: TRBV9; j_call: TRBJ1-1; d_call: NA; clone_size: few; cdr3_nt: TGTGCCAGCAGCCCCACCGGCGTTCGGGACACTGAAGCTTTCTTT; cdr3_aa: CASSPTGVRDTEAFF
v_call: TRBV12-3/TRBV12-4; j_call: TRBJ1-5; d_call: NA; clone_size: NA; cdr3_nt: TGTGCCAGCAGCCTGACGAACAGGGTTCAGCCCCAGCATTTT; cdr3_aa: CASSLTNRVQPQHF
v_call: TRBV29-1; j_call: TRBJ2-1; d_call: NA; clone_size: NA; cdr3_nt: NA; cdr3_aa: CSVGQGAWRFF
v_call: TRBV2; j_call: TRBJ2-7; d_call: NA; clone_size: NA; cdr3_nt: TGTGCCAGCACCCGGGGAGTCACCTACGAGCAGTACTTC; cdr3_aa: CASTRGVTYEQYF
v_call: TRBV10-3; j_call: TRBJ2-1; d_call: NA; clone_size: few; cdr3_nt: TGTGCCATAACAGGAGGGTCAGATGACAATGAGCAGTTCTTC; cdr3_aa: CAITGGSDDNEQFF
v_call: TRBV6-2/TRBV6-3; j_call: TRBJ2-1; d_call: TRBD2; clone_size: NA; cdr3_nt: TGTGCCAGCAGTTACCTCCGGGGGGGCGTGGGCCTAGCCTACAATGAGCAGTTCTTC; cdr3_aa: CASSYLRGGVGLAYNEQFF
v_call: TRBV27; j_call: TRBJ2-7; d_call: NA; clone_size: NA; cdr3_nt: TGTGCCAGCAGGATCGCCGGGACGGACACCTACGAGCAGTACTTC; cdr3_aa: CASRIAGTDTYEQYF
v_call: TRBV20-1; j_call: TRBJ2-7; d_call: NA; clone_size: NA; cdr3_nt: TGCAGTCCCCTATTCGGCTCGACTGGGGAGCAGTACTTC; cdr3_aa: CSPLFGSTGEQYF
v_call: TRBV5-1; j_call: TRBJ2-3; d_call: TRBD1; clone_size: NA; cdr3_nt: TGCGCCAGCAGCTTGGTCGGACAGGGAGAAAAGTCGGATACGCAGTATTTT; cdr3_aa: CASSLVGQGEKSDTQYF
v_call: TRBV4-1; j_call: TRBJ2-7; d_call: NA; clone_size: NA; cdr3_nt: TGCGCCAGCAGCCAAGTACAGGGGGGGGACTACGGGCAGTACTTC; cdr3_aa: CASSQVQGGDYGQYF
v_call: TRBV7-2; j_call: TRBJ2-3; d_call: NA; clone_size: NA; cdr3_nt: TGTGCCTGCAGGGAGGTAAATACGCAGTATTTT; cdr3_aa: CACREVNTQYF
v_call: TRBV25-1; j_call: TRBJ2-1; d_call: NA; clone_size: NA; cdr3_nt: TGTGCCAGCAGTGCGGGGAAGCAGTTCTTC; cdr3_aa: CASSAGKQFF
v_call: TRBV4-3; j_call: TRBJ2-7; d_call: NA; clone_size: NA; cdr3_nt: TGCGCCAGCAGCCAGATAGTAGGCTCGGTCTACGAGCAGTACTTC; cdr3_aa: CASSQIVGSVYEQYF
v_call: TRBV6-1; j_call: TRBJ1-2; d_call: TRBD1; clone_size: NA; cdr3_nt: TGTGCCAGCAGTGAATTGGACAGGAGGTACACCTTC; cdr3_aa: CASSELDRRYTF
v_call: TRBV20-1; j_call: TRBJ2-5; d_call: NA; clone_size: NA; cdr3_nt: TGCAGTGCTAGTAATGTATGGCCGTCCGAAGAGACCCAGTACTTC; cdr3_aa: CSASNVWPSEETQYF
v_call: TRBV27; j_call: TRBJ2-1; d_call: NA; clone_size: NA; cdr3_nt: TGTGCCAGCAGTTTATCCCCTGGACTGTACAAAAATGAGCAGTTCTTC; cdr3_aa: CASSLSPGLYKNEQFF
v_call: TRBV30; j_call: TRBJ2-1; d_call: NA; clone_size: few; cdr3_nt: TGTGCCTGGAGTCTCGGAGAGCACAGACACAATGAGCAGTTCTTC; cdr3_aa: CAWSLGEHRHNEQFF
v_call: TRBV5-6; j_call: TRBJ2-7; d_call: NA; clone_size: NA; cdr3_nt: TGTGCCAGCAGCCCCGACAGGACCCACGAGCAGTACTTC; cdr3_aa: CASSPDRTHEQYF
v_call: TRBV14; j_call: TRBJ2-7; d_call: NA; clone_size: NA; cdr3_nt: TGTGCCAGCAGCCAGGGGCCGCAGGGGATGTCCTCCTACGAGCAGTACTTC; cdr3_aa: CASSQGPQGMSSYEQYF
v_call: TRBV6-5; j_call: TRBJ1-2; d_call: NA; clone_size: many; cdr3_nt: TGTGCCAGCAGTTACTCCGACAGCTATGGCTACACCTTC; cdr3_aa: CASSYSDSYGYTF
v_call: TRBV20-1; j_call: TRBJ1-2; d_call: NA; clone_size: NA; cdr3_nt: TGCAGTGCTAGACCGACCCAAGGTTCGGATGGCTACACCTTC; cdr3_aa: CSARPTQGSDGYTF
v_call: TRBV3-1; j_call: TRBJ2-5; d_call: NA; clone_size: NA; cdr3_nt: TGTGCCAGCAGCCAAGAGTGGGGCGGACAAGAGACCCAGTACTTC; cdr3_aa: CASSQEWGGQETQYF
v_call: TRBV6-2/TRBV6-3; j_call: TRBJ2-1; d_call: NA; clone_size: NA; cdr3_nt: TGTGCCAGCACTTCAAGGGGCTGGGCCCAGTTCTTC; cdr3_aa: CASTSRGWAQFF
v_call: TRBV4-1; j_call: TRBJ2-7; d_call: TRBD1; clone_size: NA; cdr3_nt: TGCGCCAGCAGCCAACCAACAGGGGTCGCCTACGAGCAGTACTTC; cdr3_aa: CASSQPTGVAYEQYF
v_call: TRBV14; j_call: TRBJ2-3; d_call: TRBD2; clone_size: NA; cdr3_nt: TGTGCCAGCAGCCAAGATGTTGATGGACTAGTCGGGGGCACAGATACGCAGTATTTT; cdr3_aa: CASSQDVDGLVGGTDTQYF
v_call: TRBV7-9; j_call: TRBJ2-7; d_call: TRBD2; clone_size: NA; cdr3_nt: TGTGCCAGCAGAAATCTAGCGGGGGACTACGAGCAGTACTTC; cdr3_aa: CASRNLAGDYEQYF
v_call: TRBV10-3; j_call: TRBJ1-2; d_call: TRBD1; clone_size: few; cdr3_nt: TGTGCCATCAGTGAGTCGGACAGGGCAGGCTATGGCTACACCTTC; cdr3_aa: CAISESDRAGYGYTF
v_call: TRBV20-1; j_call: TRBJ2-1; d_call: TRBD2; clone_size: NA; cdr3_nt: TGCAGTGCCCTGTCTGCGGGAGTGGGGGTTTCCTACAATGAGCAGTTCTTC; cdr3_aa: CSALSAGVGVSYNEQFF
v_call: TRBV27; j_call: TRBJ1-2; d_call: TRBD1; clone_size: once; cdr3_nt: TGTGCCAGCAGCCCAACAGGGGCCAACTATGGCAACACCTTC; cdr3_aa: CASSPTGANYGNTF
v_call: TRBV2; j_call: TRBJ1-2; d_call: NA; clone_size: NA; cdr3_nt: TGTGCCAGCAGAGATACCTCCTTTAACTATGGCTACACCTTC; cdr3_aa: CASRDTSFNYGYTF